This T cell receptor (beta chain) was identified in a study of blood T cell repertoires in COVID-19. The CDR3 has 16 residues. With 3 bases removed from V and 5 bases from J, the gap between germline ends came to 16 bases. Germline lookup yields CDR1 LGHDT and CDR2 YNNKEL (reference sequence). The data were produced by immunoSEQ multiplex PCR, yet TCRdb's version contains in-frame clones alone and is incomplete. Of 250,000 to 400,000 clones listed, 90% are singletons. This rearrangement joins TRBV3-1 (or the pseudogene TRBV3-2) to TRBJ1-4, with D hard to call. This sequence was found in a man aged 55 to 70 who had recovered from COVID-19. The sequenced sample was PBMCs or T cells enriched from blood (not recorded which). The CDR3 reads CASSHRGRGENEKLFF. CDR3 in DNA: TGTGCCAGCAGCCACAGAGGACGGGGTGAAAATGAAAAACTGTTTTTT.